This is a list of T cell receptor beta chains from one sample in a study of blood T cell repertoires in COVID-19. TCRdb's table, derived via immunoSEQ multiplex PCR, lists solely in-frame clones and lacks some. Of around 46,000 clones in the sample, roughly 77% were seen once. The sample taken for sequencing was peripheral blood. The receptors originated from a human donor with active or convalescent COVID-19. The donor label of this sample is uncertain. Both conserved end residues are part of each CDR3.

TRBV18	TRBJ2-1	CASSPPTGPRGQGSYNEQFF
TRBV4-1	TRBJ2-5	CASRSGRAGETQYF
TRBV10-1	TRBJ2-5	CASSESSGETQYF
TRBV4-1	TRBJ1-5	CASSQGRAGRGQPQHF
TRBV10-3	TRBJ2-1	CATYLGQERHNEQFF
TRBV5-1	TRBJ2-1	CASSPRRGGLDNEQFF
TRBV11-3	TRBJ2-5	CASSLLLGGVGETQYF
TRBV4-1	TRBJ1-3	CASSQAVAISGNTIYF
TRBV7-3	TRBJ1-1	CASSPPGGTLNTEAFF
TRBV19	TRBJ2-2	CASSEGQGFRTGELFF
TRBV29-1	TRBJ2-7	CSVGQGAYEQYF
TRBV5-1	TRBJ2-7	CASSLEQGIYYEQYF
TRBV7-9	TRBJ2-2	CASSQSVLRGTGELFF
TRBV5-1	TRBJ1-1	CASRAPIGGMNTEAFF
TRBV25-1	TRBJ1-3	CASSSGWGNTIYF
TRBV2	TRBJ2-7	CASRPRQGGSYEQYF
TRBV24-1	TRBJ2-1	CATSDRTSIYNEQFF
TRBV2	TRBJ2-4	CASAAKNIQYF
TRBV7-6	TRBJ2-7	CASSLVGTGSNEQYF
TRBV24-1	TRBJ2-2	CATSDSVAGRVGELFF
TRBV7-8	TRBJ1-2	CASSLYSRGSTF
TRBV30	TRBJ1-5	CAWSPGTGGSQPQHF
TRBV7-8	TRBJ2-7	CASSFGQVGSYEQYF
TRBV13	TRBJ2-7	CASSWGQGGEQYF
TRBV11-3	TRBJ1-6	CASSPNPGQFNSPLHF
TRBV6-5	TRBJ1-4	CASDSRGIRNEKLFF
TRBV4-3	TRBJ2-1	CASSPTTGSQFF
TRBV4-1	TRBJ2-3	CASTWAGSLTDTQYF
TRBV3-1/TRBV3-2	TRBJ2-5	CASSQEVRAETQYF
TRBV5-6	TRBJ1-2	CASSRERPGYGYTF
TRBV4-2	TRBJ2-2	CASSQPTPNTGELFF
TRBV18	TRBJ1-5	CASSPLAGVDQPQHF
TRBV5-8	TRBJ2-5	CASSRQGSETQYF
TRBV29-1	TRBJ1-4	CSVEDRGTENEKLFF
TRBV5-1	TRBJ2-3	CASSPEGGGTDTQYF
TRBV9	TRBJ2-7	CASSVTSGGYEQYF
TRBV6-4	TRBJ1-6	CASSPDRGYNSPLHF
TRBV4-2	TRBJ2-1	CASSQGPSGVDNEQFF
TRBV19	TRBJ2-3	CASTAGADTQYF
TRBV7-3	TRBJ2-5	CASSLRDRSETQYF
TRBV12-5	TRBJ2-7	CASADRGLIEQYF
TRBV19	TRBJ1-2	CASSTYRGDYGYTF
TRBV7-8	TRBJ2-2	CASSLHSPGGTGELFF
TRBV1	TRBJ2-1	CTSSQLNSGRHNEQFF
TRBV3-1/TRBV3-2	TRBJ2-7	CASSLQGSPYEQYF
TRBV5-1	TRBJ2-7	CASRAGQGTYEQYF
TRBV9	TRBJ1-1	CASSVYSGQGGTEAFF
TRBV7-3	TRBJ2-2	CASSYGGGELFF
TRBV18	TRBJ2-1	CASSHGLADNNEQFF
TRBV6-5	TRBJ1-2	CASSQGGGGYTF
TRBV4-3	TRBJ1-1	CASSQEQQENTEAFF
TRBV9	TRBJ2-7	CASSFATVAYEQYF
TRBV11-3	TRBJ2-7	CASSSGTGLGGEQYF
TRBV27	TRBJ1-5	CASRASGEWQPQHF
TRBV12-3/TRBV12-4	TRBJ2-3	CASSFNRNTQYF
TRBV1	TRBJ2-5	CTSSHRGAGMKTQYF
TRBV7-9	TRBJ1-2	CASSPDLRGGYTF
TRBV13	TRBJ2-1	CASSLAREGRNEQFF
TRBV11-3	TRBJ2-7	CASSLGTSSSYEQYF
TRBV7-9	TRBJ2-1	CASSLGASQVDEQFF